This T cell receptor beta chain was observed in a study of tumor-infiltrating lymphocytes in primary liver carcinoma. The germline CDR1 and CDR2 sequences are SGHNT and YYREEE (reference sequence). This CDR3 is 17 amino acids long. V lost 4 bases, J lost 0 bases, and 18 bases lay in between. Taking about 18-32 mg of unsorted bulk tissue, the authors co-extracted RNA and DNA. TCR beta cDNA was made from 450 to 600 ng total RNA with a constant-region primer. Libraries for TCR beta were built through three nested multiplex PCR rounds, which together made up a slightly modified ARM-PCR procedure. Running 9 to 10 cycles apiece, the first two PCR rounds relied on TRBV1-TRBV30 forward primers together with a C-beta reverse primer. TCRdb analysed the multiplex PCR reads with MiXCR anew, one entry per CDR3 protein. The sample has 20,000 to 30,000 distinct CDR3 sequences, over 65% seen once; the top ten hold 45% to 50%.

Study-level findings and limits: Paired tumor-adjacent and tumor-blood samples overlapped less than tumor region pairs did. With p = 0.039, the top-250-clone fraction in tumors significantly exceeded that in blood.

For this clonotype: Its target is unknown.

The TCR comes from a man aged 40-55 years with primary liver carcinoma and hepatitis B virus infection. The chain recombines TRBV5-4 with TRBJ2-3; weak D call: TRBD2 (6 bases). Sequenced: liver tumor tissue from sampling region 3. Subset here: tumor region T3, left-lateral pole. CDR3 in DNA: TGTGCCAGCAGCCCCCTACGGACTATCGGGAGCACAGATACGCAGTATTTT. It translates to CASSPLRTIGSTDTQYF.